This passage covers 28 T cell receptor beta chains from one sample sequenced in a study of blood T cell repertoires in COVID-19. Generated by immunoSEQ multiplex PCR, the TCRdb table keeps only in-frame clones and is missing some. The sample includes approximately 100,000 clones, more than 65% seen only once; the top ten take about 10%. Sequencing used peripheral blood. All receptors derive from a woman aged 80 or over with acute or convalescent COVID-19.

In this sample, this clone turned up once. The chain carries TRBV5-4 and TRBJ1-2; the D is unclear. Trimming pared 4 bases from V and 0 bases from J, leaving 7 bases between. The CDR3 is made up of 13 amino acids. Germline lookup yields CDR1 SGHNT and CDR2 YYREEE (reference sequence). The CDR3 nucleotides are TGTGCCAGCAGCGGGGAGTCTAACTATGGCTACACCTTC. Protein product: CASSGESNYGYTF.

The J gene is TRBJ2-7, the V gene TRBV28, with 9 positions matching TRBD1. Germline lookup yields CDR1 MDHEN and CDR2 SYDVKM. CDR3 length equals 14 residues. Losses at the gene ends were 4 bases for V and 6 bases for J; bases not matched to a gene: 7. The CDR3 spells CASSSGTGPFEQYV. CDR3 nucleotides: TGTGCCAGCAGTTCCGGGACAGGGCCATTCGAGCAGTACGTC.

The V call is TRBV2, the J call TRBJ1-2, with TRBD1 identical over 7 bases. CDR1 and CDR2 (germline): SNHLY, FYNNEI. The CDR3 contains 13 residues. The J segment lost 10 bases and the V segment lost 5 bases, leaving 10 bases of the junction unmatched. CDR3 amino acids: CASSRDSPKDYTF. The DNA for the CDR3 is TGTGCCAGCAGTAGGGACAGCCCTAAGGACTACACCTTC.

This clone was found once. The chain has TRBV28 and TRBJ1-2; perhaps TRBD1 as D (5 bases). The V end lost 5 bases, the J end lost 8 bases, and 15 bases lay between the germline ends. The CDR3 extends over 13 amino acids. Germline V CDR1 and CDR2: MDHEN, SYDVKM. CDR3 sequence: CASSLDGRGGYTF. The CDR3 region has the DNA TGTGCCAGCAGTCTAGACGGGCGGGGCGGCTACACCTTC.

This chain uses TRBV5-6 with TRBJ2-1; 13 nucleotides line up with TRBD2. This CDR3 spans 16 amino acids. V shed 1 base and J 6 bases; nucleotides not matched to a gene: 4. The germline gives CDR1 SGHDT, CDR2 YYEEEE. In DNA form, the CDR3 reads TGTGCCAGCAGCTTGACTAGCGGGGGGGCCTCCAATGAGCAGTTCTTC. It specifies CASSLTSGGASNEQFF. Drawing the rest from reference TRBV5-6 and TRBJ2-1, the complete variable domain is DAGVTQSPTHLIKTRGQQVTLRCSPKSGHDTVSWYQQALGQGPQFIFQYYEEEERQRGNFPDRFSGHQFPNYSSELNVNALLLGDSALYLCASSLTSGGASNEQFFGPGTRLTVL.

The chain links TRBV19 to TRBJ2-5; possibly TRBD2 for D (6 bases). The germline CDR1 and CDR2 sequences are LNHDA and SQIVND (reference sequence). The CDR3 extends over 14 amino acids. V was clipped by 0 bases and J by 5 bases, with 10 bases between them. CDR3 nucleotides: TGTGCCAGTAGTATAGAGCCAGGGAGGGAGACCCAGTACTTC. It encodes CASSIEPGRETQYF.

The V and J genes are TRBV7-2 and TRBJ1-2, with D maybe TRBD1 (5 bases). The CDR3 has 16 residues. Germline CDR1 and CDR2: SGHTA and FQGNSA. The ends were cut back, 5 bases at V and 3 bases at J, with 19 bases in the middle. CDR3 DNA: TGTGCCAGCAGCGCTCGAAGGGGAGGGCTGGACTATGGCTACACCTTC. This translates into CASSARRGGLDYGYTF.

The CDR3 sequence is CASGQGGTEAFF. CDR3 nucleotide sequence: TGTGCCAGCGGACAGGGTGGAACTGAAGCTTTCTTT. The rearrangement links TRBV2 to TRBJ1-1; 8 bases map to TRBD1. CDR1 is SNHLY, CDR2 FYNNEI, per germline. The CDR3 consists of 12 residues. The V segment lost 8 bases and the J segment 5 bases; nucleotides outside the gene matches: 4.

This chain joins TRBV5-4 and TRBJ2-1; tentative D call: TRBD1 (6 bases). Trimming cost V 4 bases and J 0 bases, with 8 bases left between them. CDR3 length: 14 residues. CDR1 SGHNT and CDR2 YYREEE come from the germline V gene (reference sequence). CDR3 nucleotides: TGTGCCAGCAGCACAGGGACCTCCTACAATGAGCAGTTCTTC. Translation gives CASSTGTSYNEQFF. Looking up the rest from reference TRBV5-4 and TRBJ2-1 gives the full variable domain: ETGVTQSPTHLIKTRGQQVTLRCSSQSGHNTVSWYQQALGQGPQFIFQYYREEENGRGNFPPRFSGLQFPNYSSELNVNALELDDSALYLCASSTGTSYNEQFFGPGTRLTVL.

This clone was seen just once. This sequence joins TRBV5-5 and TRBJ1-1, with TRBD1 matching over 7 bases. After removal of 4 bases from V and 4 bases from J, the junction contained 7 bases not matched to a gene. CDR1 SGHKS and CDR2 YYEKEE come from the germline V gene (reference sequence). The CDR3 has 14 residues. The CDR3 nucleotides are TGTGCCAGCAGCCCCCCTCGACAGGGCACTGAAGCTTTCTTT. Its translation: CASSPPRQGTEAFF. Supplemented by reference TRBV5-5 and TRBJ1-1, the full variable domain reads DAGVTQSPTHLIKTRGQQVTLRCSPISGHKSVSWYQQVLGQGPQFIFQYYEKEERGRGNFPDRFSARQFPNYSSELNVNALLLGDSALYLCASSPPRQGTEAFFGQGTRLTVV.

This clone was detected a few times. CDR3 loop: CASSIDRRLTEAFF. CDR3 DNA sequence: TGTGCCAGTAGTATAGACCGGAGGTTAACTGAAGCTTTCTTT. The chain uses TRBV19 and TRBJ1-1; D is unclear. Germline CDR1 and CDR2: LNHDA and SQIVND (reference sequence). Trimming pared 0 bases from V and 5 bases from J, leaving 10 bases between. The CDR3 covers 14 residues.

Only one count was recorded for this clone. An end of the junction does not agree with germline; a read error may underlie this. The J gene is TRBJ2-5, the V gene TRBV18; D gene unclear. CDR3 length: 14 residues. Germline loops: CDR1 KGHSH, CDR2 LQKENI. For the CDR3, the DNA is TGTGCCGGCTCACCACCGACCAGCAGGGAGACCCAGTACTTC. This translates into CAGSPPTSRETQYF.

V and J are TRBV5-4 and TRBJ1-1; TRBD1 matches 7 bases. The CDR3 has 14 residues. Germline V gene data show CDR1 as SGHNT and CDR2 as YYREEE (reference sequence). Losses at the gene ends were 5 bases for V and 1 base for J; bases not matched to a gene: 5. CDR3 sequence: CASRLDRWNTEAFF. CDR3 sequence (DNA): TGTGCCAGCAGACTGGACAGGTGGAACACTGAAGCTTTCTTT.

The chain joins TRBV5-1 to TRBJ2-2; the D gene is possibly TRBD2 (5 bases). Deletions cut 2 bases from V and 6 bases from J, with 14 bases between. CDR1 SGHRS and CDR2 YFSETQ come from the germline V gene. This CDR3 has 15 residues. The DNA of the CDR3 is TGCGCCAGCAGCTTTAGTAGCGAACACCCCGGGGAGCTGTTTTTT. Its protein is CASSFSSEHPGELFF.

V gene TRBV19 combines with J gene TRBJ2-1; 11 nucleotides match TRBD2. This CDR3 is built from 15 residues. Per the germline V gene, CDR1 is LNHDA and CDR2 is SQIVND (reference sequence). J lost 3 bases, V lost 8 bases, and 6 bases had no gene match. CDR3 protein: CASGGTSGIYNEQFF. Here the CDR3 DNA reads TGTGCCAGTGGAGGGACTAGCGGAATCTACAATGAGCAGTTCTTC.

This clone was seen only a few times. This sequence joins TRBV7-6 and TRBJ1-6; 7 bases agree with TRBD1. CDR1 and CDR2 from the germline V gene are SGHVS and FNYEAQ. The CDR3 is 16 amino acids. Losses at the gene ends were 1 base for V and 7 bases for J; bases not matched to a gene: 7. CDR3 residues: CASSLGTGGINSPLHF. In nucleotides, the CDR3 is TGTGCCAGCAGCTTAGGGACAGGTGGGATAAATTCACCCCTCCACTTT.

This rearrangement joins TRBV6-1 to TRBJ1-6, with D unresolved. The CDR3 extends over 16 amino acids. Germline V gives CDR1 MNHNS, CDR2 SASEGT. Deletions cut 0 bases from V and 0 bases from J, with 6 bases between. CDR3 residues: CASSEAAGSYNSPLHF. In DNA form, the CDR3 reads TGTGCCAGCAGTGAAGCGGCAGGCTCCTATAATTCACCCCTCCACTTT.

In its sample, this clone was seen a few times. The genes are TRBV6-2 or TRBV6-3 and TRBJ1-1; D not certain. The CDR3 has 13 residues. Germline loops: CDR1 MNHEY, CDR2 SVGEGT. V shed 4 bases and J shed 3 bases, with 9 bases lying between them. The CDR3 coding sequence is TGTGCCAGCAGTTCGCAAGCCTACACTGAAGCTTTCTTT. It encodes CASSSQAYTEAFF.

The rearrangement joins TRBV27 to TRBJ2-1, with D possibly being TRBD1 (7 bases). V was cut by 8 bases and J by 0 bases, with 17 bases left in between. The germline CDR1 and CDR2 sequences are MNHEY and SMNVEV (reference sequence). This CDR3 is 16 amino acids long. The CDR3 nucleotides are TGTGCCAGCGATCGGAGGGGGCCTAGCTCCTACAATGAGCAGTTCTTC. Translation: CASDRRGPSSYNEQFF.

This chain joins TRBV10-3 and TRBJ2-1; D unresolved. CDR3 length: 13 residues. V was cut by 3 bases and J by 9 bases, with 12 bases left in between. CDR1 and CDR2 from the germline V gene are ENHRY and SYGVKD. CDR3 DNA sequence: TGTGCCATCAGTGAATCAGGAAACGCTGAGCAGTTCTTC. Protein: CAISESGNAEQFF.

In this sample, this clone turned up a few times. The chain has TRBV7-9 and TRBJ2-7; 9 nucleotides match TRBD1. Germline V CDR1 and CDR2: SEHNR, FQNEAQ (reference sequence). V shed 3 bases and J 4 bases; nucleotides not matched to a gene: 4. The CDR3 is 14 amino acids. The CDR3 nucleotides are TGTGCCAGCAGCTTGGGACAGGGCCGGTACGAGCAGTACTTC. Amino acid sequence: CASSLGQGRYEQYF.

This clone has a handful of counts. The genes are TRBV7-9 and TRBJ1-1, with D maybe TRBD1 (6 bases). The germline CDR1 and CDR2 sequences are SEHNR and FQNEAQ (reference sequence). Trimming removed 5 bases at V and 0 bases at J, with 22 bases between. The CDR3 runs 18 residues. CDR3 in DNA: TGTGCCAGCAGCCCTTGGCGTCTACAGGGAACAATGAACACTGAAGCTTTCTTT. Protein sequence: CASSPWRLQGTMNTEAFF. The variable domain in full, completed from reference TRBV7-9 and TRBJ1-1, reads DTGVSQNPRHKITKRGQNVTFRCDPISEHNRLYWYRQTLGQGPEFLTYFQNEAQLEKSRLLSDRFSAERPKGSFSTLEIQRTEQGDSAMYLCASSPWRLQGTMNTEAFFGQGTRLTVV.

This chain links TRBV5-1 with TRBJ1-3; possibly TRBD1 for D (6 bases). V was cut by 1 base and J by 6 bases, with 11 bases left in between. Germline loops: CDR1 SGHRS, CDR2 YFSETQ. The CDR3 totals 14 residues. CDR3 in DNA: TGCGCCAGCAGCTTGTCAGGGGCCGCAAACACCATATATTTT. Residues: CASSLSGAANTIYF.

The rearrangement uses TRBV7-6 and TRBJ2-2; TRBD1 agrees at 8 bases. There are 12 residues in the CDR3. From germline, CDR1 is SGHVS and CDR2 FNYEAQ. The junction had 6 bases not matched to a gene; V was cut back by 5 bases and J by 13 bases. The CDR3 DNA reads TGTGCCAGCAGCGCAGACAGGGGAGGGCTGTTTTTT. This encodes CASSADRGGLFF.

This chain links TRBV6-5 with TRBJ1-5; TRBD1 is a possible D gene (5 bases). V lost 0 bases and J 5 bases, leaving 11 bases between the germline ends. Germline V gene data show CDR1 as MNHEY and CDR2 as SVGAGI. The length of the CDR3 is 15 residues. The CDR3 nucleotides read TGTGCCAGCAGTTACTCGAGACAGATGGATCAGCCCCAGCATTTT. Protein: CASSYSRQMDQPQHF.

J is TRBJ2-7 and V is TRBV10-3; 9 nucleotides line up with TRBD1. The germline gives CDR1 ENHRY, CDR2 SYGVKD. The V segment lost 6 bases and the J segment 3 bases; nucleotides outside the gene matches: 6. CDR3 size: 14 residues. The CDR3 nucleotides read TGTGCCATCAGAAAGGGACAGGGAGACTACGAGCAGTACGTC. It translates to CAIRKGQGDYEQYV.

This clone appeared a single time. This chain joins TRBV27 and TRBJ2-2; TRBD2 matches at 8 bases. Germline V lookup: CDR1 MNHEY, CDR2 SMNVEV (reference sequence). Unmatched junction bases numbered 2, after V lost 7 bases and J lost 1 base. The CDR3 covers 14 residues. As DNA, the CDR3 is TGTGCCAGCAAACTAGCGGTGAACACCGGGGAGCTGTTTTTT. Its translation: CASKLAVNTGELFF.

The sample holds a few counts of this clone. An end of the junction does not agree with germline; a read error may underlie this. The chain joins TRBV2 to TRBJ1-6; unclear D gene. The CDR3 is 16 residues long. The germline gives CDR1 SNHLY, CDR2 FYNNEI. The CDR3 reads CASREDGRSYNSPLHF. DNA of the CDR3: TGTGCCAGCAGGGAAGACGGTCGGTCCTATAATTCACCCCTCCACTTT.